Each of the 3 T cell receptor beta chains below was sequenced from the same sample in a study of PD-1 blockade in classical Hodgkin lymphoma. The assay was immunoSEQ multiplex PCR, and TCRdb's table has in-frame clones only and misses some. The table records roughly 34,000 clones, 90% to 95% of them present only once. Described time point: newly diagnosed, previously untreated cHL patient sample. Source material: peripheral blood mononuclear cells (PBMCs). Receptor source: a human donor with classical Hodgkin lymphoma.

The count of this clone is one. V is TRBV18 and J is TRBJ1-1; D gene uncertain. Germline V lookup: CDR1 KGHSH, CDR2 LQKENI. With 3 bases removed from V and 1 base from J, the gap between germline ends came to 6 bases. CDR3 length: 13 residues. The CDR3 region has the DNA TGTGCCAGCTCACCCCGACAGAACACTGAAGCTTTCTTT. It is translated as CASSPRQNTEAFF. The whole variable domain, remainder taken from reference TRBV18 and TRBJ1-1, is NAGVMQNPRHLVRRRGQEARLRCSPMKGHSHVYWYRQLPEEGLKFMVYLQKENIIDESGMPKERFSAEFPKEGPSILRIQQVVRGDSAAYFCASSPRQNTEAFFGQGTRLTVV.

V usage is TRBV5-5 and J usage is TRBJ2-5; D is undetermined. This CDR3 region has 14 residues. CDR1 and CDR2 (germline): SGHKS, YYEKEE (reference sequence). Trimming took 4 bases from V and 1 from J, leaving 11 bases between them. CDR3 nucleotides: TGTGCCAGCAGCGGAACAAGCAGCCAAGAGACCCAGTACTTC. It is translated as CASSGTSSQETQYF. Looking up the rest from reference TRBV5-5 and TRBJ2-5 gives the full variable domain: DAGVTQSPTHLIKTRGQQVTLRCSPISGHKSVSWYQQVLGQGPQFIFQYYEKEERGRGNFPDRFSARQFPNYSSELNVNALLLGDSALYLCASSGTSSQETQYFGPGTRLLVL.

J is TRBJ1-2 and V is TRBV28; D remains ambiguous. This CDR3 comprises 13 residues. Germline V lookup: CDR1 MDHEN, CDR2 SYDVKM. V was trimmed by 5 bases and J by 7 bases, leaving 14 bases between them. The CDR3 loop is CASSPLPGSGYTF. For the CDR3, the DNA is TGTGCCAGCAGTCCCCTCCCGGGGAGTGGCTACACCTTC.